This T cell receptor beta chain was recovered during a study of T cells in localized non-small cell lung cancer (dated by TCRdb to 2018 to 2020). For context, the study as a whole: The study examined T cell repertoires in hundreds of patients with early-stage NSCLC and compared tumors with uninvolved tumor-adjacent lungs. All 240 or so NSCLC patients in the cohort were treatment-naive and had localized lung tumors that were resected. The mean age of the NSCLC patients was around 65 years, with roughly 120 men and about a hundred women. The paper as a whole reports these results and caveats: Uninvolved tumor-adjacent lung showed the highest T cell clonality, higher than tumor, which suggests more focused antigenic responses in the uninvolved tumor-adjacent lung. Multi-region tumor sequencing was not performed, so intratumor heterogeneity could not be excluded. Because the study design was exploratory, TCR variables were selected using unadjusted p-values without false-discovery rate correction. Longer overall survival was associated with higher T cell density in blood, whereas shorter survival was associated with higher clonality in adjacent lung. A median of around 50 of the top 100 tumor clones were detected in paired uninvolved adjacent lung, and 28 of these tumor clones were also found among the top 100 clones of the paired uninvolved adjacent lung.

TCR beta CDR3 regions were sequenced from DNA using the immunoSEQ Assay. As for the original processing: T cell density was computed as TCR beta template counts normalized to usable DNA estimated by amplifying housekeeping genes. The preseqR package was used to estimate richness by extrapolating to 400,000 templates for PBMC samples and to 120,000 templates for tissue samples. Clonality was defined as one minus Pielou's evenness. To identify tissue-enriched TCRs, differential abundance testing was run on productive amino-acid clonotypes with a minimum total count of 5 and an alpha of 0.1. The Jaccard Index and the Morisita Overlap Index were used to measure repertoire overlap between compartments. GLIPH clustered TCR beta CDR3s with public tetramer-defined viral CDR3s; viral motifs required at least three viral sequences plus V-gene enrichment. TCRdb retrieved this table from immuneACCESS and kept in-frame rearrangements only. Not all clones are present; in checked studies, unresolved V genes account for under half, and no reason is known for the remainder. The DNA gave D and trimming, while V, J and clone size come from that table. This sample is represented by tens of thousands of clones; around 90% of them were singletons. Jointly, the top ten make up about 20% of the sample.

In the case of this clone: The clone's antigen remains unknown. The input lacks base qualities; no much larger clone sits a single base away.

From V the trimming removes 5 bases and from J it removes 4 bases, while the gene matches leave 3 bases of the junction unaccounted for. The CDR3 numbers 14 residues from cysteine through phenylalanine. Just CDR3 DNA is preserved here, 42 bases in frame from base 1. Taken from the germline V gene, the CDR1 and CDR2 loops are SGHTA and FQGNSA. At diagnosis, peripheral blood, uninvolved tumor-adjacent lung and tumor were collected and were preserved as a mix of fresh-frozen and FFPE material. For TCR repertoire profiling, blood samples were analyzed in the form of peripheral blood mononuclear cells. The chain links TRBV7-2 with TRBJ2-7, with TRBD1 matching 12 junction bases. The source is a woman aged 35-75 years with stage I squamous cell lung carcinoma. This material consisted of peripheral blood, taken before any cancer treatment. Read as DNA, the sequence is TGTGCCAGCAGCCTGGGACAGGGGGCTTACGAGCAGTACTTC. This translates into CASSLGQGAYEQYF.